The clone carrying this T cell receptor beta chain has a handful of counts. The V gene's germline CDR1 is MNHEY and CDR2 SMNVEV (reference sequence). The V end lost 0 bases, the J end lost 0 bases, and 6 bases lay between the germline ends. The length of the CDR3 is 15 residues. This sample is drawn from a study of molecular identifiers for immune sequencing clone quantification. Library preparation followed earlier protocols using designated TCR primers. TCRdb independently ran MiXCR on the PCR reads; one entry per CDR3 protein. The sample contains some 320,000 distinct CDR3 sequences, roughly 24% of which appear only once.

The V call is TRBV27, the J call TRBJ1-3; D ambiguous. Sequencing was carried out using naive CD8+ T cells from blood, with Jurkat cell RNA spiked in. Indicated subset: FACS-sorted CD8+CD4-CCR7+CD45RA+ naive T cells. The receptor comes from a human donor in good health. Some libraries in this study had Jurkat cell RNA spiked in. The CDR3 protein is CASSLSADSGNTIYF. The CDR3 DNA sequence: TGTGCCAGCAGTTTATCGGCGGACTCTGGAAACACCATATATTTT.